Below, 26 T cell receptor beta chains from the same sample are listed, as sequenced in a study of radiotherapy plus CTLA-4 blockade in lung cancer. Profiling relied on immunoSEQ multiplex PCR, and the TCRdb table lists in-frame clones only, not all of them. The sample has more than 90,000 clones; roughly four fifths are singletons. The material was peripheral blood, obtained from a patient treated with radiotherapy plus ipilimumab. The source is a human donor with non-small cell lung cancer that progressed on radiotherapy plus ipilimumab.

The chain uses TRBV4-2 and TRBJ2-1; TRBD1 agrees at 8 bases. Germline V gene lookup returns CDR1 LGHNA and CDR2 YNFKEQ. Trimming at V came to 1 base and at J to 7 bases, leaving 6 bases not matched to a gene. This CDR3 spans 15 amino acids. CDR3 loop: CASSQGQGAVNEQFF. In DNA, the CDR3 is TGTGCCAGCAGCCAAGGCCAGGGGGCGGTGAATGAGCAGTTCTTC.

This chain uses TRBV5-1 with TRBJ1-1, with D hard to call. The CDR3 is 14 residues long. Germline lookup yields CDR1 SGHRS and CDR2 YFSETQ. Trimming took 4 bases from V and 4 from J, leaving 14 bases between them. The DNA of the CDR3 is TGCGCCAGCAGCATTTCGGGTGAGGGCACTGAAGCTTTCTTT. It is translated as CASSISGEGTEAFF.

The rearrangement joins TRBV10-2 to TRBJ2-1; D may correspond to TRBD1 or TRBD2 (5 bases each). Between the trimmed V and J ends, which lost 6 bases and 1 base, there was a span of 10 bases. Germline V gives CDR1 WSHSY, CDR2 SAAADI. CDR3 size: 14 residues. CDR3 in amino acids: CASRSGPSYNEQFF. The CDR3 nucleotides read TGCGCCAGCAGGTCGGGACCATCCTACAATGAGCAGTTCTTC.

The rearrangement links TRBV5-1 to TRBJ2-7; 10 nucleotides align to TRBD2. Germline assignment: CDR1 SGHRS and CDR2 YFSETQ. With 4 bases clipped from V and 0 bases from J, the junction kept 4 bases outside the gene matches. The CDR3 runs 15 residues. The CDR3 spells CASSLSSGSSYEQYF. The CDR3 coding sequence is TGCGCCAGCAGCCTATCTAGCGGGAGCTCCTACGAGCAGTACTTC.

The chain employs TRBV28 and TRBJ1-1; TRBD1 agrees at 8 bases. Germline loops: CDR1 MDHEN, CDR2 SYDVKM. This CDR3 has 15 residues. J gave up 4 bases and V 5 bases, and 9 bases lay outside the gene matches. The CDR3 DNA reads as TGTGCCAGCAGTCTCGTTCCAGGGGGCGGCACTGAAGCTTTCTTT. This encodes CASSLVPGGGTEAFF.

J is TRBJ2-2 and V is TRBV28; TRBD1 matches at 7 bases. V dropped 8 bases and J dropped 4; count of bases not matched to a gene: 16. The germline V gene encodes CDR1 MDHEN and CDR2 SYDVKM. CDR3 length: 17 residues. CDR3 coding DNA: TGTGCCAGCGGCCGAACCGGGACAGCGATGAGCACCGGGGAGCTGTTTTTT. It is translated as CASGRTGTAMSTGELFF.

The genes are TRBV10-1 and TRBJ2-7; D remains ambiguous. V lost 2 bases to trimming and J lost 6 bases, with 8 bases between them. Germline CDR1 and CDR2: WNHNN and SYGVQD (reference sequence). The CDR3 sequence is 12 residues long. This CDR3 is CASSEGLREQYF. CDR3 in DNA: TGCGCCAGCAGTGAGGGCCTGCGCGAGCAGTACTTC.

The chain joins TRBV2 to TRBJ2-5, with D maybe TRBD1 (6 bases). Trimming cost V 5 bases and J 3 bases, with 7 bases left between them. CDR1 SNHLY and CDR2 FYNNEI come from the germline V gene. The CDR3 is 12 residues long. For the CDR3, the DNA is TGTGCCAGCAGTCGGGACAAAGAGACCCAGTACTTC. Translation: CASSRDKETQYF.

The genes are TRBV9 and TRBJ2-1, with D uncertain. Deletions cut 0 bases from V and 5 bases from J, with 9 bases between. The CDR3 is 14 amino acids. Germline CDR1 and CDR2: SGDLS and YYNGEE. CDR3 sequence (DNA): TGTGCCAGCAGCGTAGGAGGCGGAAACAATGAGCAGTTCTTC. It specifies CASSVGGGNNEQFF.

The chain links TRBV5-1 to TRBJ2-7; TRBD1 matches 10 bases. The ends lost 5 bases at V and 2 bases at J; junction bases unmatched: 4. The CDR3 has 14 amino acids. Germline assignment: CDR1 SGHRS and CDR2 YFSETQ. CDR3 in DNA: TGCGCCAGCAGACCAGGGACAGGGGCCTACGAGCAGTACTTC. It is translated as CASRPGTGAYEQYF.

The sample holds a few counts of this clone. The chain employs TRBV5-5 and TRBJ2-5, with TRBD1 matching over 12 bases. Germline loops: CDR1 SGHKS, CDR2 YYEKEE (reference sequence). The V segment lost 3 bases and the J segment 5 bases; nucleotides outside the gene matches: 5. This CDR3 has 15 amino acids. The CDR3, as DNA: TGTGCCAGCAGCTGGGGACAGGGGGCTTTTGAGACCCAGTACTTC. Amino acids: CASSWGQGAFETQYF.

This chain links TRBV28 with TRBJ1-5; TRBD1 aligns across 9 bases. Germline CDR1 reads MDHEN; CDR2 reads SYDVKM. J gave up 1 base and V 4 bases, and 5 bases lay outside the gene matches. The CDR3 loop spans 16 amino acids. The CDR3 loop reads CASSSPGQGSNQPQHF. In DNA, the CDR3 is TGTGCCAGCAGTTCCCCGGGACAGGGAAGCAATCAGCCCCAGCATTTT.

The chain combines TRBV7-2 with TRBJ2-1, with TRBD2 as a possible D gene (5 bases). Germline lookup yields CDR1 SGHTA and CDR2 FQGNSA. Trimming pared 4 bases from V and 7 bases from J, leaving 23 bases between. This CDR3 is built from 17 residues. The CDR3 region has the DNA TGTGCCAGCAGCTCACTATCTACCCCGACTACCGATAATGAGCAGTTCTTC. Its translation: CASSSLSTPTTDNEQFF.

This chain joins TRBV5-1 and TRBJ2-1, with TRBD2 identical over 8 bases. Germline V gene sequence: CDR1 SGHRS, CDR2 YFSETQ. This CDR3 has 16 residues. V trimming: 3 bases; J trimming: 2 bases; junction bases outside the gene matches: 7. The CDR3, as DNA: TGCGCCAGCAGCTATTCCCGCGGGAGGACCTACAATGAGCAGTTCTTC. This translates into CASSYSRGRTYNEQFF.

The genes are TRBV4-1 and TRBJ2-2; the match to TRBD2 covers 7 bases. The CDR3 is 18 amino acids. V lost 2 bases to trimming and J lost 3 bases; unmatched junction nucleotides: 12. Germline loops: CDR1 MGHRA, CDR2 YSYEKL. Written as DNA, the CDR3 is TGCGCCAGCAGCCAATTTACCTGGGGGGAGGGTTACACCGGGGAGCTGTTTTTT. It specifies CASSQFTWGEGYTGELFF.

The DNA of the CDR3 is TGCAGTGCTAGACAGGGGAACGAGCAGTACGTC. This translates into CSARQGNEQYV. This chain uses TRBV20-1 with TRBJ2-7; possible D gene TRBD1, 6 bases. Trimming pared 2 bases from V and 5 bases from J, leaving 7 bases between. CDR1 and CDR2 (germline): DFQATT, SNEGSKA (reference sequence). This CDR3 region has 11 residues.

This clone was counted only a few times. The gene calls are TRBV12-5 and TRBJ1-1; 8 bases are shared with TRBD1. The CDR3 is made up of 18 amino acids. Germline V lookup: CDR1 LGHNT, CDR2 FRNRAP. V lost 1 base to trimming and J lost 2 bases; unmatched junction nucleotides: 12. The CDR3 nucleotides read TGTGCTAGTGGTTTGGCTTATTGGGGGACAGGTGACAACACTGAAGCTTTCTTT. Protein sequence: CASGLAYWGTGDNTEAFF.

This CDR3 reads CASSPGTSGRVGVINIQYF. The CDR3 DNA reads TGTGCCAGCAGCCCCGGGACTAGCGGGAGGGTGGGGGTAATTAACATTCAGTACTTC. J is TRBJ2-4 and V is TRBV27; 16 bases map to TRBD2. The CDR3 covers 19 residues. CDR1 and CDR2 from the germline V gene are MNHEY and SMNVEV (reference sequence). V trimming: 6 bases; J trimming: 7 bases; junction bases outside the gene matches: 15.

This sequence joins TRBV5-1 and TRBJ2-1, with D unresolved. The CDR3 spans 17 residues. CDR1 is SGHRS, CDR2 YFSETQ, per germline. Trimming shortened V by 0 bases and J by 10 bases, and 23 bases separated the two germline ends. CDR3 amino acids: CASSLVVFRLPSDEQFF. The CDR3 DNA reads TGCGCCAGCAGCTTGGTAGTTTTCCGGCTACCCTCCGACGAGCAGTTCTTC.

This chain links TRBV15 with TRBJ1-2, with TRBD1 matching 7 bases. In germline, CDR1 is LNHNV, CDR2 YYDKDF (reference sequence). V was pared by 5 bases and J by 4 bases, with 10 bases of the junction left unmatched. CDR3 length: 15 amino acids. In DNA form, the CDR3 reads TGTGCCACCAGCCCCTGGACAGGAAACACCTATGGCTACACCTTC. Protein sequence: CATSPWTGNTYGYTF.

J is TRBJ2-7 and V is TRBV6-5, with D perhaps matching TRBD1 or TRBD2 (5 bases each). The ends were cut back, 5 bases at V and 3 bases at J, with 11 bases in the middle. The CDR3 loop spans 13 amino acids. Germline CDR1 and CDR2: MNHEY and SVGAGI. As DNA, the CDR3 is TGTGCCAGCAGTGGGTTGGGGGACTACGAGCAGTACGTC. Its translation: CASSGLGDYEQYV.

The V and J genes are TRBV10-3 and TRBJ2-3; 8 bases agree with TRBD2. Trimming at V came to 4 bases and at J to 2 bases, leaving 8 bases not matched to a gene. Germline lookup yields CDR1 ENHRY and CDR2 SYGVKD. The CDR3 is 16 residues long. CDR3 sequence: CAISATSGLLTDTQYF. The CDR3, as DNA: TGTGCCATCAGTGCAACTAGCGGCCTTCTCACAGATACGCAGTATTTT.

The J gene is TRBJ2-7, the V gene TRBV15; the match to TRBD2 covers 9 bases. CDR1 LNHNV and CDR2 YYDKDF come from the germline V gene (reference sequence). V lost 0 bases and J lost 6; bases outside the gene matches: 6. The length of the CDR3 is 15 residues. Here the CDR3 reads CATSRDWAGGVEQYF. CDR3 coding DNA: TGTGCCACCAGCAGAGATTGGGCGGGAGGGGTCGAGCAGTACTTC.

Here the CDR3 reads CASAVDSLWGYTF. CDR3 sequence (DNA): TGTGCCAGCGCCGTGGACAGCCTCTGGGGCTACACCTTC. This chain uses TRBV11-2 with TRBJ1-2; weak D call: TRBD1 (6 bases). Trimming pared 8 bases from V and 8 bases from J, leaving 18 bases between. The germline CDR1 and CDR2 sequences are SGHAT and FQNNGV. The CDR3 consists of 13 residues.

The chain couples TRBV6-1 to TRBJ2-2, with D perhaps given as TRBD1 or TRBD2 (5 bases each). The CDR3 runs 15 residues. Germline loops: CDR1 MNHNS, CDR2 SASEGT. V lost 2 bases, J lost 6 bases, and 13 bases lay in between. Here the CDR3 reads CASSELAGSAGELFF. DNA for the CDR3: TGTGCCAGCAGTGAACTAGCAGGGTCAGCCGGGGAGCTGTTTTTT.

The CDR3 is CASSLGAGVTGELFF. In DNA, the CDR3 is TGTGCCAGCAGCTTAGGAGCGGGAGTCACCGGGGAGCTGTTTTTT. This chain connects TRBV11-3 to TRBJ2-2; 8 positions agree with TRBD2. V was clipped by 1 base and J by 4 bases; unmatched bases: 2. The CDR3 totals 15 residues. Germline V gene sequence: CDR1 SGHNT, CDR2 YENEEA.